Below, one T cell receptor (beta chain) is given with its context. This sample is part of a study of PD-L1 blockade in urothelial cancer. This CDR3 has 14 amino acids. Per germline, CDR1 SGHDT and CDR2 YYEEEE. Trimming left V 0 bases short and J 8 bases short, with 11 bases between. Data came from immunoSEQ multiplex PCR; TCRdb stores just in-frame clones and leaves some out. Seen here are about 91,000 clones, 90% observed once, and the top ten hold approximately 9%. The TCR originated in a man aged 55 to 70 with urothelial cancer. Sequenced material: PBMCs, taken around atezolizumab (anti-PD-L1) treatment. V and J are TRBV5-6 and TRBJ1-4; D not certain. The CDR3 DNA follows: TGTGCCAGCAGCTTGGCTGCGGGAGGAGAAAAACTGTTTTTT. Translation: CASSLAAGGEKLFF.